These 5 T cell receptor beta chains originate from one sample sequenced in a study of blood T cells in healthy people across ages. It was with a sample-barcoded 5' primer and a J-beta primer mix that a second PCR of roughly 7 to 12 cycles was run. One entry per CDR3 protein, called by TCRdb with MiXCR from the 5' RACE reads. The repertoire consists of about 1.7 million distinct CDR3 sequences, with roughly 30% occurring once and the leading ten covering roughly 8%. Specimen: blood. The origin of the receptors is a woman aged 25 to 39 in good health.

The J gene is TRBJ2-7, the V gene TRBV29-1, with D possibly TRBD2 on 5 matching bases. Per the germline V gene, CDR1 is SQVTM and CDR2 is ANQGSEA. CDR3 length: 15 residues. Deletions cut 1 base from V and 0 bases from J, with 13 bases between. The CDR3 reads CSVEGFAGSSYEQYF. In DNA form, the CDR3 reads TGCAGCGTTGAAGGTTTTGCGGGTTCCTCCTACGAGCAGTACTTC.

Regarding this clonotype: At one end, the junction sequence differs from germline, possibly due to a read error. V is TRBV29-1 and J is TRBJ2-3; perhaps D is TRBD1 or TRBD2 (5 bases each). Germline V gene lookup returns CDR1 SQVTM and CDR2 ANQGSEA. CDR3 size: 11 residues. The CDR3 region has the DNA TGCAGCGTTGAGAGCAGCCGGGGCGCGGATTTT. It translates to CSVESSRGADF.

The chain has TRBV7-2 and TRBJ2-5; 10 nucleotides agree with TRBD1. J was trimmed by 2 bases and V by 5 bases; bases with no gene match: 8. Germline CDR1 and CDR2: SGHTA and FQGNSA. The CDR3 is made up of 16 amino acids. The CDR3 loop is CASSPRTGGLQETQYF. Here the CDR3 DNA reads TGTGCCAGCAGCCCACGGACAGGGGGATTGCAAGAGACCCAGTACTTC.

V usage is TRBV2 and J usage is TRBJ1-5; D gene unclear. This CDR3 has 15 amino acids. Germline values: CDR1 SNHLY, CDR2 FYNNEI. V lost 0 bases, J lost 3 bases, and 9 bases lay in between. The CDR3 bases are TGTGCCAGCAGTGAAGCGATAGCGAACAATCAGCCCCAGCATTTT. Protein sequence: CASSEAIANNQPQHF.

The J gene is TRBJ2-1, the V gene TRBV28, with 13 bases matching TRBD2. The CDR3 is 17 amino acids. V lost 2 bases to trimming and J lost 6 bases; unmatched junction nucleotides: 7. The germline CDR1 and CDR2 sequences are MDHEN and SYDVKM. The CDR3 region is CASSLPQGLAGANEQFF. In DNA form, the CDR3 reads TGTGCCAGCAGTTTACCCCAAGGACTAGCGGGGGCCAATGAGCAGTTCTTC.